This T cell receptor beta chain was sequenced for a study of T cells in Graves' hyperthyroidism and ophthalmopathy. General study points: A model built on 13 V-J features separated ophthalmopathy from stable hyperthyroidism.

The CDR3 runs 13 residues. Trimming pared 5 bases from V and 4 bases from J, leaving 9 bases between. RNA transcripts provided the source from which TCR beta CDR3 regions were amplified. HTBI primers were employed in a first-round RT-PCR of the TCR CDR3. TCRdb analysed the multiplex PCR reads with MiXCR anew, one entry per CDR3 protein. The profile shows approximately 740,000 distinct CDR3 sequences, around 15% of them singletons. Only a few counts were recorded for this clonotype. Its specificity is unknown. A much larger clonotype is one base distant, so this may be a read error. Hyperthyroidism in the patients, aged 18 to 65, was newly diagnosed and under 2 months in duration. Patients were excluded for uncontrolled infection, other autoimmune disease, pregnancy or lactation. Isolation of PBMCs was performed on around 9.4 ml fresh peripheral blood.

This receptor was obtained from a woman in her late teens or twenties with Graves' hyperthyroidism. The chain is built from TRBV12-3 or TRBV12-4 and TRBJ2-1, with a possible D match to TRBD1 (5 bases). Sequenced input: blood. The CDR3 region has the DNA TGTGCCAGCAGTGGGGCCAAATACAATGAGCAGTTCTTC. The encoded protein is CASSGAKYNEQFF.